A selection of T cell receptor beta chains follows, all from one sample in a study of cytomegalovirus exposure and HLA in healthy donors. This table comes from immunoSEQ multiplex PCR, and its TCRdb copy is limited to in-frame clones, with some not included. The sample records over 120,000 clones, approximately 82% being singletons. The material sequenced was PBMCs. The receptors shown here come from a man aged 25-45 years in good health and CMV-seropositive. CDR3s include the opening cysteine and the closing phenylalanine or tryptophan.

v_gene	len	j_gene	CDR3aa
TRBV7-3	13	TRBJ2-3	CASSRQGTDTQYF
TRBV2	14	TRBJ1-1	CASRPTGGNTEAFF
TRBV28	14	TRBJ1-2	CASAWGDRTYGYTF
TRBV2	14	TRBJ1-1	CASMETGGLTEAFF
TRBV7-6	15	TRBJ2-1	CASSLGPVRNNEQFF
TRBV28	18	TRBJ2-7	CASIDSSGGRMEGYEQYF
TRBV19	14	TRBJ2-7	CASSMTDSSYEQYF
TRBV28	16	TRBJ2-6	CASSFVRRAGANVLTF
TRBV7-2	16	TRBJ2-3	CASSFGGRGRADTQYF
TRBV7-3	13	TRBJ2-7	CASSEDRGYEQYF
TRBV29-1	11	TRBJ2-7	CSVETGHEQYF
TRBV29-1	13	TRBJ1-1	CSVAPQENTEAFF
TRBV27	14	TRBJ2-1	CASRKRESYNEQFF
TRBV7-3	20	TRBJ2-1	CASSLKGALAERNSYNEQFF
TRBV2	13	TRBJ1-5	CASSWASNQPQHF
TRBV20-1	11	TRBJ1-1	CSARADSGAFF
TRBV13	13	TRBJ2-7	CASSLAEEYEQYF
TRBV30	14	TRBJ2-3	CAWELGQSTDTQYF
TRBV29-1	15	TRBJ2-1	CSADLWTGGLSEQFF
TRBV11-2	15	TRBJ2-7	CASSLARTSGLEQYF
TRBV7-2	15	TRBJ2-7	CASSPGQSSSYEQYF
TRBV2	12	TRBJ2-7	CASTSGFHEQYF
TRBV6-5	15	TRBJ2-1	CASSLDRASNNEQFF
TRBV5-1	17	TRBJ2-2	CASSLALAGGRAGELFF
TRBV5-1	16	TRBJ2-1	CASSLEAANVTLLQFF
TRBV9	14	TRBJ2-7	CASSVDAGTYEQYF
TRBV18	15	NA	CASSPGTSGTYEQYF
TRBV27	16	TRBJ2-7	CASSFLRPGGSYEQYF
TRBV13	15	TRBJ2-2	CASSLGQGGTGELFF
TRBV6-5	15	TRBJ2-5	CASSMAGTRQETQYF
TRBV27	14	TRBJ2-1	CASSSSDYYNEQFF
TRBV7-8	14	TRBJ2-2	CARGGLLNTGELFF
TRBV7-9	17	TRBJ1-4	CASSIGTGKSTNEKLFF
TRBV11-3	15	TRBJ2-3	CASSRGQTSTDTQYF
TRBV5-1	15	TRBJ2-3	CASSPSSGSGDTQYF
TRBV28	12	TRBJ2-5	CASLRGAETQYF
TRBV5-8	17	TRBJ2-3	CASSLSAVGGGTDTQYF